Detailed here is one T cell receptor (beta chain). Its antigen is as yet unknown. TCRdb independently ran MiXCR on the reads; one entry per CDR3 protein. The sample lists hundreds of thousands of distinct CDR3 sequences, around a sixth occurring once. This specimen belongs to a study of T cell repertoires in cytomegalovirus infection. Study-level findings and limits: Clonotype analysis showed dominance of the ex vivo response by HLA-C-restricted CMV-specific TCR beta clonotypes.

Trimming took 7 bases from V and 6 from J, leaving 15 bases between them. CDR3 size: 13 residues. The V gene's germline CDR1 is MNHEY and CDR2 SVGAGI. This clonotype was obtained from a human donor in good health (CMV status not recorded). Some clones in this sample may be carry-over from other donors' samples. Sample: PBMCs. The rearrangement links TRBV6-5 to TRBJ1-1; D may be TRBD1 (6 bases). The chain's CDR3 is CASNGGLRPEAFF. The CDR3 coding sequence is TGTGCCAGCAACGGGGGCTTGAGGCCTGAAGCTTTCTTT.